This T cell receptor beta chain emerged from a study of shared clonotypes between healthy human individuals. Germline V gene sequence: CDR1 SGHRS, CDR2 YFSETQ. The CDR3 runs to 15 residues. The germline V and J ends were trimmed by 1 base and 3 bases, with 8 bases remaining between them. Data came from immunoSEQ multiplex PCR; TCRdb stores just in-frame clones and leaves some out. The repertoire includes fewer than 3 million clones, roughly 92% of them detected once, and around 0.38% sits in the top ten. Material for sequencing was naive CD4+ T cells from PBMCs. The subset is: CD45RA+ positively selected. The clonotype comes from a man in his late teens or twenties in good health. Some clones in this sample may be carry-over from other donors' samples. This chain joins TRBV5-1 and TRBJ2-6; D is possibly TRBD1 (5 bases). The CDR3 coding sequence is TGCGCCAGCAGCTTGCAGGGTGGTGGGGCCAACGTCCTGACTTTC. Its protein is CASSLQGGGANVLTF.